A single sample gave rise to the 23 T cell receptor beta chains below, sequenced in a study of T cell changes during pregnancy in multiple sclerosis. Generated by immunoSEQ multiplex PCR, the TCRdb table keeps only in-frame clones and is missing some. The table records approximately 70,000 clones, roughly nine tenths of them present only once. The sample in question was peripheral blood, obtained in the first trimester of pregnancy. The receptors come from a female donor in good health, enrolled as a control in a pregnancy study.

The J gene is TRBJ1-5, the V gene TRBV19; D is unresolved. Germline V gene lookup returns CDR1 LNHDA and CDR2 SQIVND (reference sequence). This CDR3 spans 13 amino acids. V gave up 8 bases and J gave up 7 bases, with 15 bases separating them. The CDR3 loop is CASGRAEGQPQHF. DNA of the CDR3: TGTGCCAGTGGAAGAGCGGAAGGGCAGCCCCAGCATTTT.

V gene TRBV5-1 combines with J gene TRBJ2-3; D call uncertain. The CDR3 contains 12 residues. The V end lost 0 bases, the J end lost 5 bases, and 4 bases lay between the germline ends. Germline CDR1 and CDR2: SGHRS and YFSETQ. This chain's CDR3 is CASSLDIDTQYF. CDR3 coding DNA: TGCGCCAGCAGCTTGGATATAGATACGCAGTATTTT.

This rearrangement joins TRBV5-1 to TRBJ2-1; 13 nucleotides agree with TRBD2. The trim removed 5 bases at V and 13 bases at J, leaving 6 bases unmatched. CDR1 and CDR2 (germline): SGHRS, YFSETQ. This CDR3 contains 13 residues. CDR3: CASSRGLAGTQFF. The CDR3 nucleotides read TGCGCCAGCAGTAGGGGACTAGCGGGAACTCAGTTCTTC.

The rearrangement links TRBV7-9 to TRBJ2-5, with 9 bases lining up with TRBD2. The CDR3 is made up of 14 amino acids. CDR1 and CDR2 (germline): SEHNR, FQNEAQ (reference sequence). V trimming: 1 base; J trimming: 4 bases; junction bases outside the gene matches: 1. In DNA form, the CDR3 reads TGTGCCAGCAGCTTAGATAGCGGGAGAGAGACCCAGTACTTC. The encoded protein is CASSLDSGRETQYF.

The chain carries TRBV5-8 and TRBJ1-2; D not certain. The CDR3 contains 13 residues. Germline CDR1 reads SGHTS; CDR2 reads YDEGEE. The V gene lost 1 base and the J gene lost 5 bases, with 9 bases spanning the gap. DNA of the CDR3: TGTGCCAGCAGCTTGATGACTCTATATGGCTACACCTTC. This encodes CASSLMTLYGYTF.

The V and J genes are TRBV19 and TRBJ2-7, with 7 bases identical to TRBD1. J was trimmed by 0 bases and V by 5 bases; bases with no gene match: 10. This CDR3 has 16 residues. Germline assignment: CDR1 LNHDA and CDR2 SQIVND (reference sequence). Here the CDR3 DNA reads TGTGCCAGTAGTCCAAGGACAGGCTTGAGCTCCTACGAGCAGTACTTC. It translates to CASSPRTGLSSYEQYF.

The chain employs TRBV4-2 and TRBJ1-5; TRBD1 is a possible D gene (6 bases). Germline loops: CDR1 LGHNA, CDR2 YNFKEQ. Trimming took off 3 bases at V and 3 bases at J, with 21 bases between the two ends. The CDR3 is made up of 18 amino acids. CDR3 bases: TGTGCCAGCAGCCAGGACGTAAAATGGACAGTCAACAATCAGCCCCAGCATTTT. As protein: CASSQDVKWTVNNQPQHF.

The gene calls are TRBV28 and TRBJ2-7; 13 bases are shared with TRBD2. The CDR3 is 13 amino acids. Germline CDR1 and CDR2: MDHEN and SYDVKM. Germline trimming cut 10 bases from V and 6 bases from J; bases unmatched to any gene: 6. The CDR3: CAILGTSGTEQYF. CDR3 sequence (DNA): TGTGCCATCCTCGGGACTAGCGGGACCGAGCAGTACTTC. The complete variable domain, with remaining parts taken from reference TRBV28 and TRBJ2-7, reads DVKVTQSSRYLVKRTGEKVFLECVQDMDHENMFWYRQDPGLGLRLIYFSYDVKMKEKGDIPEGYSVSREKKERFSLILESASTNQTSMYLCAILGTSGTEQYFGPGTRLTVT.

The chain couples TRBV27 to TRBJ2-1, with 8 bases fitting TRBD1. This CDR3 has 15 amino acids. V shed 5 bases, J shed 1 base, and the junction held 4 bases outside the gene matches. The germline V gene has CDR1 MNHEY and CDR2 SMNVEV (reference sequence). The CDR3 protein is CASSPRTGSYNEQFF. In nucleotides, the CDR3 is TGTGCCAGCAGTCCCCGGACAGGGTCCTACAATGAGCAGTTCTTC.

The rearrangement uses TRBV5-4 and TRBJ2-2; 10 bases are a match to TRBD2. The length of the CDR3 is 16 residues. Per the germline V gene, CDR1 is SGHNT and CDR2 is YYREEE (reference sequence). V was pared by 5 bases and J by 2 bases, with 6 bases of the junction left unmatched. CDR3 region: CASRNVAGGNTGELFF. The CDR3 nucleotides read TGTGCCAGCAGAAATGTAGCGGGAGGCAACACCGGGGAGCTGTTTTTT.

The V and J genes are TRBV18 and TRBJ2-3; D perhaps matches TRBD2 (5 bases). Trimming stripped 5 bases from V and 0 bases from J, with 18 bases between. The CDR3 spans 17 residues. Germline V gene sequence: CDR1 KGHSH, CDR2 LQKENI. The CDR3: CASSAQVEVPSTDTQYF. The CDR3 coding sequence is TGTGCCAGCTCAGCGCAGGTGGAGGTTCCTAGCACAGATACGCAGTATTTT.

The chain carries TRBV19 and TRBJ2-3, with D possibly being TRBD2 (6 bases). The V gene lost 2 bases and the J gene lost 4 bases, with 13 bases spanning the gap. Germline CDR1 is LNHDA and CDR2 is SQIVND (reference sequence). There are 15 residues in the CDR3. CDR3 sequence: CASSISGSGSDTQYF. Written as DNA, the CDR3 is TGTGCCAGTAGTATATCCGGGAGTGGCTCAGATACGCAGTATTTT.

V usage is TRBV9 and J usage is TRBJ2-1, with 8 bases aligning to TRBD1. The CDR3 is 17 residues long. Germline CDR1 is SGDLS and CDR2 is YYNGEE. The V segment lost 0 bases and the J segment 9 bases; nucleotides outside the gene matches: 14. CDR3 nucleotide sequence: TGTGCCAGCAGCGTAGCTTATTTGGGGACAGGAGGAGGTGAGCAGTTCTTC. It is translated as CASSVAYLGTGGGEQFF. Filled out from reference TRBV9 and TRBJ2-1, the complete variable domain reads DSGVTQTPKHLITATGQRVTLRCSPRSGDLSVYWYQQSLDQGLQFLIQYYNGEERAKGNILERFSAQQFPDLHSELNLSSLELGDSALYFCASSVAYLGTGGGEQFFGPGTRLTVL.

The chain carries TRBV7-9 and TRBJ1-2, with D perhaps TRBD1 (5 bases). Germline V gene sequence: CDR1 SEHNR, CDR2 FQNEAQ (reference sequence). Trimming cost V 1 base and J 3 bases, with 9 bases left between them. The CDR3 contains 14 residues. CDR3 in DNA: TGTGCCAGCAGCTTAGGGGGCTCGGACTATGGCTACACCTTC. Translation gives CASSLGGSDYGYTF.

The rearrangement links TRBV19 to TRBJ2-1; 7 bases agree with TRBD2. Germline lookup yields CDR1 LNHDA and CDR2 SQIVND (reference sequence). J lost 0 bases, V lost 3 bases, and 2 bases had no gene match. The CDR3 totals 15 residues. The CDR3 DNA reads TGTGCCAGTAGTATTAGCGGGCTCTCCTACAATGAGCAGTTCTTC. This gives the protein CASSISGLSYNEQFF.

CDR3 loop: CASSEYGRGEQYF. CDR3 nucleotide sequence: TGTGCCAGCAGTGAATATGGGAGAGGCGAGCAGTACTTC. The chain employs TRBV25-1 and TRBJ2-7; tentative D call: TRBD2 (5 bases). CDR1 and CDR2 (germline): MGHDK, SYGVNS. The CDR3 is made up of 13 amino acids. V was clipped by 0 bases and J by 6 bases, with 9 bases between them.

This sequence joins TRBV5-1 and TRBJ2-7; 8 bases map to TRBD1. The J segment lost 3 bases and the V segment lost 4 bases, leaving 12 bases of the junction unmatched. There are 16 residues in the CDR3. Per the germline V gene, CDR1 is SGHRS and CDR2 is YFSETQ. CDR3: CASSQGSTGGIYEQYF. The CDR3 DNA reads as TGCGCCAGCAGCCAAGGATCAACAGGGGGAATCTACGAGCAGTACTTC.

The chain links TRBV28 to TRBJ2-3, with 15 bases that match TRBD2. The V and J ends lost 5 bases and 1 base, in that order; junction bases with no gene match: 7. The CDR3 is 18 amino acids. Germline CDR1 and CDR2: MDHEN and SYDVKM. CDR3 nucleotides: TGTGCCAGCAGTCCACCGGGACTAGCGGGAGGCGGCACAGATACGCAGTATTTT. Translation gives CASSPPGLAGGGTDTQYF.

This clone was recorded only once. The chain carries TRBV5-6 and TRBJ2-1, with 8 bases fitting TRBD1. CDR1 is SGHDT and CDR2 is YYEEEE in the germline V gene. With V trimmed by 4 bases and J by 5 bases, 11 bases remained unmatched. The CDR3 runs to 16 residues. The CDR3 DNA reads as TGTGCCAGCAGCGTGATTCCGGGACAGGTCGACAATGAGCAGTTCTTC. Translated: CASSVIPGQVDNEQFF.

The chain is built from TRBV15 and TRBJ2-3, with 9 bases that match TRBD1. Trimming at V came to 0 bases and at J to 2 bases, leaving 12 bases not matched to a gene. The CDR3 covers 19 residues. Per germline, CDR1 LNHNV and CDR2 YYDKDF (reference sequence). CDR3 DNA sequence: TGTGCCACCAGCAGAGATCAAACAGGGGGCTCGGTTTACACAGATACGCAGTATTTT. Its protein product is CATSRDQTGGSVYTDTQYF.

This clone came up once. The chain combines TRBV7-9 with TRBJ2-1; 9 bases align to TRBD2. The CDR3 contains 17 residues. V dropped 0 bases and J dropped 7; count of bases not matched to a gene: 10. Looked up from germline, CDR1 is SEHNR and CDR2 is FQNEAQ (reference sequence). The CDR3 loop reads CASSLAMIAGAGNEQFF. CDR3 coding DNA: TGTGCCAGCAGCTTAGCGATGATAGCGGGAGCAGGGAATGAGCAGTTCTTC.

The rearrangement links TRBV6-1 to TRBJ2-1, with TRBD1 matching over 9 bases. This CDR3 region has 15 residues. V trimming: 6 bases; J trimming: 2 bases; junction bases outside the gene matches: 5. Germline V gene sequence: CDR1 MNHNS, CDR2 SASEGT. DNA for the CDR3: TGTGCCAGCAGGCCACAGGGGGCCGCCTACAATGAGCAGTTCTTC. This gives the protein CASRPQGAAYNEQFF.

The rearrangement uses TRBV4-1 and TRBJ2-7, with 7 bases identical to TRBD1. J gave up 0 bases and V 1 base, and 3 bases lay outside the gene matches. Germline-derived CDR1 and CDR2 are MGHRA and YSYEKL. CDR3 length equals 15 residues. The CDR3 here is CASSQVTGSSYEQYF. CDR3 bases: TGCGCCAGCAGCCAAGTGACAGGGAGCTCCTACGAGCAGTACTTC.